What follows describes a single TCR beta chain. No antigen is known for it. These data originate in a study of blood T cells in healthy people across ages. Overall study results and limits: Compared with aged donors, long-lived donors showed fewer expanded clones, suggesting selection.

With a J-beta primer mix and a sample-barcoded 5' primer, a second PCR ran about 7 to 12 cycles. From the 5' RACE reads, TCRdb called clonotypes with MiXCR, one entry per CDR3 protein. The sample consists of hundreds of thousands of distinct CDR3 sequences, 20% to 25% of them appearing once. Germline CDR1 is SGHTA and CDR2 is FQGNSA. The CDR3 extends over 13 amino acids. The chain employs TRBV7-2 and TRBJ2-5; D unclear. The DNA matches TRBJ2-1 better at its end, which makes the J call doubtful. Sequencing was done on a sample of blood. The TCR was taken from a man aged 65-85 years in good health. This CDR3 reads CASSLAETRKQFF. Written as DNA, the CDR3 is TGTGCCAGCAGCTTAGCGGAGACTCGAAAGCAGTTCTTC.